This is a list of T cell receptor beta chains from one sample in a study of shared clonotypes between healthy human individuals. Generated by immunoSEQ multiplex PCR, the TCRdb table keeps only in-frame clones and is missing some. Of more than 2,000,000 clones in the sample, approximately 95% were seen once. The sequenced sample consisted of naive CD4+ T cells from PBMCs. The receptors originated from a young man in good health. Some clones in this sample may be carry-over from other donors' samples. Both conserved end residues are part of each CDR3. D genes are given only for firm matches. The size of a clone is reported for some rows only, either as once, few or many, or as a class for expanded clones.

TGCGCCAGCGCGATTGAGGACCATTACGAGCAGTACTTC	CASAIEDHYEQYF	NA	NA	TRBV5-1	TRBJ2-7
TGCAGTGCTGAGGACGTGAGACAGTTCTTC	CSAEDVRQFF	once	NA	TRBV20-1	TRBJ2-1
TGTGCCAGCAGCTTGGATCGGGAGGACGAGCAGTACTTC	CASSLDREDEQYF	NA	TRBD2	TRBV5-4	TRBJ2-7
TGTGCCAGCAGTCCGGGAGGGGAATTGAATGAAAAACTGTTTTTT	CASSPGGELNEKLFF	NA	NA	TRBV25-1	TRBJ1-4
TGTGCCAGCAGTGCGGACGGCGGCTTGACCACCATATATTTT	CASSADGGLTTIYF	NA	NA	TRBV6-1	TRBJ1-3
TGTGCCAGCAGCCAGGCTAGCGGGAGGGCCGAACTAGCCAAAAACATTCAGTACTTC	CASSQASGRAELAKNIQYF	NA	TRBD2	TRBV14	TRBJ2-4
TGCGCCAGCAGCCATCCACGGGGGATTTACGAGCAGTACTTC	CASSHPRGIYEQYF	NA	NA	TRBV4-1	TRBJ2-7
TGTGCCAGCTCACGAACCTTAGGGGATACGCAGTATTTT	CASSRTLGDTQYF	NA	NA	TRBV18	TRBJ2-3
TGTGCCAGCAGCTTACCAAATTTGGGGGGCAATGGCTACACCTTC	CASSLPNLGGNGYTF	NA	NA	TRBV7-9	TRBJ1-2
TGCGCCAGCAGCCAAAAACTAGCGGGAGGGCCCCTTAGAAACAATGAGCAGTTCTTC	CASSQKLAGGPLRNNEQFF	NA	TRBD2	TRBV4-1	TRBJ2-1
TGCGCCAGCAGCTTGGGCCCTAGCGGGGAGAACACCGGGGAGCTGTTTTTT	CASSLGPSGENTGELFF	NA	TRBD2	TRBV5-1	TRBJ2-2
TGTGCCAGCAGCGAAACTAGCGGGAGTGGGTATACGCAGTATTTT	CASSETSGSGYTQYF	NA	TRBD2	TRBV9	TRBJ2-3
TGCGCCAGCAGCTTGGGATCTCCCTCTGGAAACACCATATATTTT	CASSLGSPSGNTIYF	NA	NA	TRBV5-1	TRBJ1-3
TGTGCCAGCAGCTTAGCAGGGGGGGCTCAGTATGAGCAGTTCTTC	CASSLAGGAQYEQFF	NA	NA	TRBV7-9	TRBJ2-1
TGCGCCAGCAGCTTGGGGGACAGGGACACAGATACGCAGTATTTT	CASSLGDRDTDTQYF	NA	TRBD1	TRBV5-1	TRBJ2-3
TGTGCCAGCAGCCACCCTGAAAGAGCCTTCTATGGCTACACCTTC	CASSHPERAFYGYTF	NA	NA	TRBV4-2	TRBJ1-2
TGCGCCAGCAGGTCCGGACGCCAAGAGACCCAGTACTTC	CASRSGRQETQYF	NA	NA	TRBV5-1	TRBJ2-5
TGCGCCAGCAGCGAGTTGGATGAGCAGTTCTTC	CASSELDEQFF	NA	NA	TRBV5-1	TRBJ2-1
TGTGCCTGGAGTGACCTAGCGGTAAACAATGAGCAGTTCTTC	CAWSDLAVNNEQFF	NA	TRBD2	TRBV30	TRBJ2-1
TGTGCCAGCAGACCCGGGACAGGAACCTACGAGCAGTACTTC	CASRPGTGTYEQYF	NA	TRBD1	TRBV6-1	TRBJ2-7
TGCGCCAGCAGTCATCTTGAACGAGGGGACTACGAGCAGTACTTC	CASSHLERGDYEQYF	NA	NA	TRBV5-1	TRBJ2-7
TGTGCCAGCACCATGGGGGAGGCCTTGGGGTCCCTCCACTTT	CASTMGEALGSLHF	NA	NA	TRBV7-8	TRBJ1-6
TGTGCCAGCAGCTTGACGGTGGGCACCATATATTTT	CASSLTVGTIYF	NA	NA	TRBV7-9	TRBJ1-3